The rows below give T cell receptor beta chains drawn from one sample of a study of T cell responses to AZD1222 COVID-19 vaccine. The data were produced by immunoSEQ multiplex PCR, yet TCRdb's version contains in-frame clones alone and is incomplete. The table shows about 100,000 clones, with around nine tenths occurring only once. Specimen: peripheral blood, collected on day 0 of AZD1222 vaccination. Every receptor here comes from an adult in good health. CDR3s include the opening cysteine and the closing phenylalanine or tryptophan. The order of the fields is clone size, J gene, D gene, V gene, CDR3 DNA, CDR3 protein. D genes are given only for firm matches. Clone size is stated in some rows and not others, as once, few, many or a class when expanded.

>-|TRBJ1-2|-|TRBV30
TGTGCCTGGAGTCCGACAGGCGTAGGCTACACCTTC
CAWSPTGVGYTF
>-|TRBJ1-2|-|TRBV7-2
TGTGCCAGCAGCCTTAACGGTTTTAACTATGGCTACACCTTC
CASSLNGFNYGYTF
>-|TRBJ2-5|TRBD1|TRBV7-9
TGTGCCAGCAGCCCGGGACAGGGCTCTTCTCAAGAGACCCAGTACTTC
CASSPGQGSSQETQYF
>-|TRBJ2-7|TRBD1|TRBV5-1
TGCGCCAGCAGCTTCCGGGACAGGACCTACGAGCAGTACTTC
CASSFRDRTYEQYF
>-|TRBJ1-3|TRBD1|TRBV7-2
TGTGCCAGCAGCTTAGATGGACAGGGTTCGGGAAACACCATATATTTT
CASSLDGQGSGNTIYF
>-|TRBJ2-1|TRBD2|TRBV9
TGTGCCAGCAGCGTAGATTATCCCAGACTAGCGGGGGGCCCAACCTCTTACAATGAGCAGTTCTTC
CASSVDYPRLAGGPTSYNEQFF
>-|TRBJ1-2|-|TRBV18
TGTGCCAGCTCACCATCGATAGCTAACTATGGCTACACCTTC
CASSPSIANYGYTF
>-|TRBJ1-1|-|TRBV6-2/TRBV6-3
TGTGCCAGCAGTTACTCGAGACCGTGGAACACTGAAGCTTTCTTT
CASSYSRPWNTEAFF
>-|TRBJ2-1|TRBD2|TRBV7-7
TGTGCCAGCAGCCCAAGTCGGACTAGCGGGAGGGGCAATGAGCAGTTCTTC
CASSPSRTSGRGNEQFF
>-|TRBJ2-2|TRBD1|TRBV6-2/TRBV6-3
TGTGCCAGCAGCGACGCCAGGGGGCGGGCCGGGGAGCTGTTTTTT
CASSDARGRAGELFF
>medium-sized|TRBJ1-1|-|TRBV28
TGTGCCAGCAATAACCTCCTCACTGAAGCTTTCTTT
CASNNLLTEAFF
>once|TRBJ2-4|TRBD2|TRBV6-1
TGTGCCAGCAGTGATCCTCGACTAGCCGTAAACATTCAGTACTTC
CASSDPRLAVNIQYF
>-|TRBJ2-1|-|TRBV7-6
TGTGCCAGCAGCTTAGGACGGACTAATGAGCAGTTCTTC
CASSLGRTNEQFF
>-|TRBJ2-3|-|TRBV6-5
TGTGCCACCCGTCAGGGTGGAGCAGATACGCAGTATTTT
CATRQGGADTQYF
>once|TRBJ1-1|-|TRBV6-6
TGTGCCAGCAGTTACGATCAGGGGACCTGGGGGGAAGCTTTCTTT
CASSYDQGTWGEAFF
>-|TRBJ1-2|-|TRBV4-2
TGTGCCAGCAGCCAAGGGCCCCCCTCTAACTATGGCTACACCTTC
CASSQGPPSNYGYTF
>-|TRBJ2-7|-|TRBV7-9
TGTGCCAGCAGCCCCGACACCAGCTCCTACGAGCAGTACTTC
CASSPDTSSYEQYF
>-|TRBJ1-5|-|TRBV24-1
TGTGCCACCAGTGATCCCCGGGGGGGCAATCAGCCCCAGCATTTT
CATSDPRGGNQPQHF
>-|TRBJ1-2|TRBD1|TRBV6-5
TGTGCCAGCAGTTACTCTAACAGGGGGCTGGCAGGTGGCTACACCTTC
CASSYSNRGLAGGYTF
>-|TRBJ1-1|TRBD1|TRBV5-4
TGTGCCAGCAGCCAAACAGGGGTTGGCACTGAAGCTTTCTTT
CASSQTGVGTEAFF
>-|TRBJ1-6|TRBD1|TRBV18
TGTGCCAGCTCACCACACCCCGGGACAGGGGGTTCACCCCTCCACTTT
CASSPHPGTGGSPLHF
>-|TRBJ1-2|TRBD1|TRBV14
TGTGCCAGCAGCCTACACAGGGGCCCTGCGGGCTACACCTTC
CASSLHRGPAGYTF
>-|TRBJ2-5|-|TRBV5-4
TGTGCCAGCAGCTTGAGTCGGAGCCAAGAGACCCAGTACTTC
CASSLSRSQETQYF
>few|TRBJ1-6|-|TRBV5-4
TGTGCCAGCAAGATCTGGGGGGCTGATTCACCCCTCCACTTT
CASKIWGADSPLHF
>few|TRBJ1-5|-|TRBV5-8
TGTGCCAGCAGCTTGGGACACCGCAATCAGCCCCAGCATTTT
CASSLGHRNQPQHF
>-|TRBJ1-2|-|TRBV7-2
TGTGCCAGCAGCTTACCCGGCAGGGGTGGCTACACCTTC
CASSLPGRGGYTF
>-|TRBJ2-3|-|TRBV28
TGTGCCAGCAGGGCTAGCAGGCGGAAGAGGCAGTATTTT
CASRASRRKRQYF
>-|TRBJ2-3|-|TRBV21-1
TGTGCCAGCCATATCCACAGGGGGCTTTGCACAGATACGCAGTATTTT
CASHIHRGLCTDTQYF
>-|TRBJ1-2|-|TRBV28
TGTGCCAGCAGTCCCCCTGACCCCTGGGGCTACACCTTC
CASSPPDPWGYTF
>-|TRBJ2-7|TRBD1|TRBV27
TGTGCCAGCAGTTCATACAGGGGGGACGCCTACGAGCAGTACTTC
CASSSYRGDAYEQYF
>once|TRBJ2-1|-|TRBV2
TGTGCCAGCAGTGATTACGTAGGCAATGAGCAGTTCTTC
CASSDYVGNEQFF
>-|TRBJ2-6|-|TRBV27
TGTGCCAGCAGTCTAAACTTGGACAGCACTGGGGCCAACGTCCTGACTTTC
CASSLNLDSTGANVLTF
>-|TRBJ2-7|TRBD1|TRBV6-2/TRBV6-3
TGTGCCAGCAGTCCCCGGCAGGGGGCGAAAGAGCAGTACTTC
CASSPRQGAKEQYF
>-|TRBJ1-2|-|TRBV9
TGTGCCAGCAGCCCCCTGGACCTGTTTAGGGGCTACACCTTC
CASSPLDLFRGYTF
>-|TRBJ2-3|TRBD2|TRBV6-2/TRBV6-3
TGTGCCAGCAGCCCGGGACTAGTGTCAGATACGCAGTATTTT
CASSPGLVSDTQYF
>-|TRBJ2-4|-|TRBV29-1
TGCAGCGTTACCAGTCTAAACATTCAGTACTTC
CSVTSLNIQYF
>-|TRBJ1-2|-|TRBV28
TGTGCCAGCAGTTTTAAACTGATCTATGGCTACACCTTC
CASSFKLIYGYTF
>-|TRBJ1-1|-|TRBV13
TGTGCCAGCAGCTTAGGCAGGTTGAACACTGAAGCTTTCTTT
CASSLGRLNTEAFF